This T cell receptor beta chain was sequenced during a study of blood T cells in healthy people across ages. General study results and limits: Among long-lived donors, naive CD4+ cells were more numerous and diversity higher than in aged donors.

Germline assignment: CDR1 SGHRS and CDR2 YFSETQ. This CDR3 contains 15 residues. Trimming took 3 bases from V and 3 from J, leaving 16 bases between them. Of note for this clonotype: The antigen is not known.

Together with a sample-barcoded 5' primer, a J-beta primer mix was included in a second PCR lasting roughly 6 to 12 cycles. The template-switch adaptor was a 5' adaptor with 12 random nucleotides. It tagged each cDNA molecule. TCRdb analysed the 5' RACE reads with MiXCR anew, one entry per CDR3 protein. The data show about 780,000 distinct CDR3 sequences, more than 35% seen once. This chain uses TRBV5-1 with TRBJ2-7; D is unresolved. This clonotype originated in an elderly man in good health. Sequencing was done on a sample of blood. DNA of the CDR3: TGCGCCAGCAGCTCTAATAGGGCCGGTCTCTACGAGCAGTACTTC. Translating gives CASSSNRAGLYEQYF.